The 21 T cell receptor beta chains in this list originate from one sample, sequenced in a study of molecular identifiers for immune sequencing clone quantification. In TCRdb, the PCR reads were re-called with MiXCR into one record per CDR3 protein. The table has under 600,000 distinct CDR3 sequences, about a quarter seen once. Sequenced: naive CD8+ T cells from blood, with Jurkat cell RNA spiked in. Specified subset: FACS-sorted CD8+CD4-CCR7+CD45RA+ naive T cells. These receptors were obtained from a human donor in good health. Some libraries in this study had Jurkat cell RNA spiked in.

The rearrangement uses TRBV4-1 and TRBJ2-7, with a tentative D call TRBD1 (6 bases). The V and J ends lost 8 bases and 1 base respectively, with 18 bases between them. The CDR3 has 15 amino acids. Per the germline V gene, CDR1 is MGHRA and CDR2 is YSYEKL. The CDR3 here is CASRRSGTPSYEQYF. Written as DNA, the CDR3 is TGCGCCAGCCGCCGATCCGGGACACCTTCCTACGAGCAGTACTTC.

A few counts support this clonotype. The gene calls are TRBV15 and TRBJ1-1; no clear D. This CDR3 contains 14 residues. Germline CDR1 is LNHNV and CDR2 is YYDKDF (reference sequence). Trimming took off 5 bases at V and 4 bases at J, with 14 bases between the two ends. The DNA for the CDR3 is TGTGCCACCAGCGAGAGGGTGTTGGGCACTGAAGCTTTCTTT. This encodes CATSERVLGTEAFF.

Worth noting for this clonotype: Germline is not matched at one junction end, which may reflect a read error. The chain employs TRBV7-9 and TRBJ1-4; tentative D call: TRBD1 (6 bases). CDR3 length: 15 residues. CDR1 and CDR2 (germline): SEHNR, FQNEAQ (reference sequence). CDR3 sequence (DNA): TGTACCAGCAGCCCCCGGTGGGACATTAATGAAAAACTGTTTTTT. Its protein is CTSSPRWDINEKLFF. Full variable domain (outside the CDR3, taken from reference TRBV7-9 and TRBJ1-4): DTGVSQNPRHKITKRGQNVTFRCDPISEHNRLYWYRQTLGQGPEFLTYFQNEAQLEKSRLLSDRFSAERPKGSFSTLEIQRTEQGDSAMYLCTSSPRWDINEKLFFGSGTQLSVL.

The V gene is TRBV20-1, the J gene TRBJ2-3; D might be TRBD1 or TRBD2, each matching 5 bases. CDR1 is DFQATT, CDR2 SNEGSKA, per germline (reference sequence). Trimming stripped 6 bases from V and 3 bases from J, with 22 bases between. This CDR3 region has 16 residues. The CDR3, as DNA: TGCAGTGCCCAAAACCGGGACCCTCTTCCAACAGATACGCAGTATTTT. Translation: CSAQNRDPLPTDTQYF.

The gene calls are TRBV11-2 and TRBJ2-1; D might be TRBD1 (6 bases). The CDR3 extends over 16 amino acids. Germline CDR1 SGHAT, CDR2 FQNNGV. V lost 5 bases, J lost 6 bases, and 20 bases lay in between. CDR3 sequence reads: CASSAHRAREGNEQFF. The CDR3 DNA follows: TGTGCCAGCAGCGCCCACAGGGCGCGCGAGGGCAATGAGCAGTTCTTC.

This clonotype was observed many times. The CDR3 loop reads CASSLGGTGLVTEAFF. CDR3 nucleotides: TGCGCCAGCAGCTTGGGGGGAACAGGGTTGGTCACTGAAGCTTTCTTT. The J gene is TRBJ1-1, the V gene TRBV5-1; a possible D gene is TRBD1 (6 bases). V was clipped by 0 bases and J by 4 bases, with 16 bases between them. This CDR3 spans 16 amino acids. From germline, CDR1 is SGHRS and CDR2 YFSETQ.

Many counts were recorded for this clonotype. The rearrangement joins TRBV4-1 to TRBJ2-7; D not certain. From germline, CDR1 is MGHRA and CDR2 YSYEKL. V lost 1 base and J 5 bases, leaving 12 bases between the germline ends. CDR3 size: 14 residues. The chain's CDR3 is CASSQVTGRHEQYF. CDR3 DNA sequence: TGCGCCAGCAGCCAAGTTACGGGTAGGCACGAGCAGTACTTC.

The rearrangement links TRBV3-1 to TRBJ1-5; D possibly corresponds to TRBD1 (6 bases). Germline V gene data show CDR1 as LGHDT and CDR2 as YNNKEL (reference sequence). The CDR3 spans 13 residues. V shed 2 bases and J shed 6 bases, with 8 bases lying between them. In DNA, the CDR3 is TGTGCCAGCAGCCAACGGGGGCCTCAGCCCCAGCATTTT. Protein sequence: CASSQRGPQPQHF.

This clonotype turned up a few times. The chain has TRBV20-1 and TRBJ2-1, with 10 bases identical to TRBD2. The V gene's germline CDR1 is DFQATT and CDR2 SNEGSKA (reference sequence). V lost 5 bases, J lost 6 bases, and 16 bases stayed unmatched. The CDR3 spans 17 residues. CDR3 residues: CSARRLPLAGRINEQFF. The DNA for the CDR3 is TGCAGTGCTCGCCGTTTACCACTAGCGGGAAGAATCAATGAGCAGTTCTTC.

In regard to this clonotype: A much larger clone differs from this one at a single base, so this may be a read error. The chain has TRBV20-1 and TRBJ2-5; TRBD2 might be the D (6 bases). The CDR3 consists of 14 residues. Per germline, CDR1 DFQATT and CDR2 SNEGSKA (reference sequence). The ends were cut back, 2 bases at V and 2 bases at J, with 12 bases in the middle. The CDR3 reads CSARSSVVQETQYF. The CDR3 DNA reads TGCAGTGCTAGATCTAGCGTGGTACAAGAGACCCAGTACTTC.

This clonotype was counted ten times or more. The V gene is TRBV6-5, the J gene TRBJ1-1; D not certain. CDR1 and CDR2 from the germline V gene are MNHEY and SVGAGI. The CDR3 sequence is 18 residues long. Trimming removed 0 bases at V and 1 base at J, with 18 bases between. The CDR3 is CASSYSIPPRGGNTEAFF. The CDR3 nucleotides read TGTGCCAGCAGTTACTCGATTCCACCGCGGGGAGGGAACACTGAAGCTTTCTTT.

On this clonotype: The junction departs from the called germline gene at one end, perhaps through a read error. This chain uses TRBV12-3 or TRBV12-4 with TRBJ1-1, with unresolved D. This CDR3 region has 15 residues. The CDR3 is CAGSPKERDNTEAFF. The CDR3 DNA reads TGTGCCGGCAGCCCCAAAGAGCGAGATAACACTGAAGCTTTCTTT.

This clonotype has more than one count but fewer than ten. The chain carries TRBV11-2 and TRBJ2-3, with 10 positions matching TRBD2. J gave up 8 bases and V 5 bases, and 10 bases lay outside the gene matches. The CDR3 consists of 15 residues. The V gene's germline CDR1 is SGHAT and CDR2 FQNNGV. CDR3 nucleotides: TGTGCCAGCAGCAAATCCTGGACTAGCGGCGCTACGCAGTATTTT. Translating gives CASSKSWTSGATQYF.

This clonotype was detected only a few times. The chain combines TRBV5-4 with TRBJ2-3, with TRBD2 as a possible D gene (5 bases). V lost 0 bases, J lost 0 bases, and 11 bases lay in between. The CDR3 length is 16 residues. Germline loops: CDR1 SGHNT, CDR2 YYREEE (reference sequence). CDR3 protein: CASSLEGGYSTDTQYF. Here the CDR3 DNA reads TGTGCCAGCAGCTTGGAAGGCGGGTACAGCACAGATACGCAGTATTTT.

A remark on this clonotype: A much larger clone is a single base away; this may be a read error. The rearrangement joins TRBV6-6 to TRBJ1-5; tentatively, D is TRBD2 (6 bases). The last part of the DNA fits TRBJ2-3 better; the J call may be wrong. Germline-derived CDR1 and CDR2 are MNHNY and SVGAGI (reference sequence). This CDR3 spans 13 amino acids. As DNA, the CDR3 is TGTGCCAGCAGTCCCCTGGGGGGTCAGCCCCAGTATTTT. Its translation is CASSPLGGQPQYF.

The table lists this clonotype with many counts. The rearrangement uses TRBV7-9 and TRBJ2-2; no definite D call. The ends were cut back, 1 base at V and 6 bases at J, with 9 bases in the middle. Germline CDR1 reads SEHNR; CDR2 reads FQNEAQ (reference sequence). The CDR3 has 14 residues. The CDR3 spells CASSLDRSPGELFF. Written as DNA, the CDR3 is TGTGCCAGCAGCTTAGATAGGTCGCCCGGGGAGCTGTTTTTT.

The count of this clonotype is one. A read error may be the cause here, since a much bigger clone is one base away. This chain links TRBV9 with TRBJ2-3; the D gene is possibly TRBD2 (6 bases). The CDR3 is 17 amino acids. CDR1 and CDR2 (germline): SGDLS, YYNGEE. The ends were cut back, 0 bases at V and 3 bases at J, with 17 bases in the middle. CDR3 sequence: CASSVGDSRRATDTQYF. CDR3 DNA sequence: TGTGCCAGCAGCGTAGGGGATAGCCGGAGGGCTACAGATACGCAGTATTTT. Looking up the rest from reference TRBV9 and TRBJ2-3 gives the full variable domain: DSGVTQTPKHLITATGQRVTLRCSPRSGDLSVYWYQQSLDQGLQFLIQYYNGEERAKGNILERFSAQQFPDLHSELNLSSLELGDSALYFCASSVGDSRRATDTQYFGPGTRLTVL.

This clonotype was seen repeatedly, ten times or more. The chain has TRBV7-9 and TRBJ1-1; the D is unclear. Germline V gives CDR1 SEHNR, CDR2 FQNEAQ (reference sequence). There are 12 residues in the CDR3. The V end was cut by 5 bases, the J end by 8 bases, with 12 bases between. The CDR3 sequence: CASSPGTLEAFF. DNA of the CDR3: TGTGCCAGCAGCCCAGGCACTTTAGAAGCTTTCTTT.

This clonotype was recorded many times. The chain has TRBV27 and TRBJ2-3; 13 positions agree with TRBD2. Trimming at V came to 5 bases and at J to 2 bases, leaving 4 bases not matched to a gene. Looked up from germline, CDR1 is MNHEY and CDR2 is SMNVEV (reference sequence). CDR3 size: 16 residues. The CDR3 coding sequence is TGTGCCAGCAGTCAAGGGACTAGCGGGGCCACAGATACGCAGTATTTT. Translating it yields CASSQGTSGATDTQYF.

Ten or more counts support this clonotype. The chain uses TRBV12-3 or TRBV12-4 and TRBJ2-3; D is unclear. The V end lost 2 bases, the J end lost 6 bases, and 6 bases lay between the germline ends. CDR3 size: 12 residues. The CDR3 region has the DNA TGTGCCAGCAGTTTAATCGGGGATACGCAGTATTTT. It codes for CASSLIGDTQYF.

As to this clonotype: A much larger clonotype is one base distant, so this may be a read error. V and J are TRBV6-2 or TRBV6-3 and TRBJ1-5, with 7 positions matching TRBD1. CDR3 size: 15 residues. The V gene's germline CDR1 is MNHEY and CDR2 SVGEGT. The CDR3 coding sequence is TGTGCCAGCAGTTACCGGGACAGCCTCAATCATCCCCAGCATTTT. Amino acids: CASSYRDSLNHPQHF.